This T cell receptor (beta chain) originates from a study of shared clonotypes between healthy human individuals. The V gene's germline CDR1 is LNHDA and CDR2 SQIVND (reference sequence). V lost 4 bases to trimming and J lost 1 base, with 11 bases between them. The CDR3 covers 15 residues. The assay was immunoSEQ multiplex PCR, and TCRdb's table has in-frame clones only and misses some. The sample consists of 1.4 million to 1.5 million clones, roughly 95% of them appearing once. About this clone: The same CDR3 also results from other DNA sequences found in this sample.

The TCR comes from a man aged 25 to 45 in good health. Input material: naive CD4+ T cells sorted from blood. As to subset: CD45RA+ positively selected. The chain has TRBV19 and TRBJ2-1; the D call may be TRBD1 or TRBD2 (7 bases each). The CDR3, as DNA: TGTGCCAGTAGTACCAGGGGGGGGTCCTACAATGAGCAGTTCTTC. It translates to CASSTRGGSYNEQFF.